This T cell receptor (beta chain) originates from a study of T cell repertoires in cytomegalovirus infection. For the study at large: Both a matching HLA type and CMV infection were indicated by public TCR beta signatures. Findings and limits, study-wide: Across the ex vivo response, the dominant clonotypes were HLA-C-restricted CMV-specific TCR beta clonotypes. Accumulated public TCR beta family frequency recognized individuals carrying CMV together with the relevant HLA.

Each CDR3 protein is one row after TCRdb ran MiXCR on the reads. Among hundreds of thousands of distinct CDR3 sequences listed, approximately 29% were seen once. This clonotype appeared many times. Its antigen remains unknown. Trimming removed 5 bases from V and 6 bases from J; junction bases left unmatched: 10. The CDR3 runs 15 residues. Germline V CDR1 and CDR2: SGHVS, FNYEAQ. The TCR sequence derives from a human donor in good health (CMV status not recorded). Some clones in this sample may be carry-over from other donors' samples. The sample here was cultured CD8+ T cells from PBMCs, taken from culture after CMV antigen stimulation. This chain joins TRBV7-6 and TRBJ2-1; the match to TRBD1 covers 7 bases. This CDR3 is CASSVGTAPLNEQFF. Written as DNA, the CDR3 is TGTGCCAGCAGCGTCGGGACAGCCCCTCTCAATGAGCAGTTCTTC. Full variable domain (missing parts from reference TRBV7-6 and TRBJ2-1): GAGVSQSPRYKVTKRGQDVALRCDPISGHVSLYWYRQALGQGPEFLTYFNYEAQQDKSGLPNDRFSAERPEGSISTLTIQRTEQRDSAMYRCASSVGTAPLNEQFFGPGTRLTVL.